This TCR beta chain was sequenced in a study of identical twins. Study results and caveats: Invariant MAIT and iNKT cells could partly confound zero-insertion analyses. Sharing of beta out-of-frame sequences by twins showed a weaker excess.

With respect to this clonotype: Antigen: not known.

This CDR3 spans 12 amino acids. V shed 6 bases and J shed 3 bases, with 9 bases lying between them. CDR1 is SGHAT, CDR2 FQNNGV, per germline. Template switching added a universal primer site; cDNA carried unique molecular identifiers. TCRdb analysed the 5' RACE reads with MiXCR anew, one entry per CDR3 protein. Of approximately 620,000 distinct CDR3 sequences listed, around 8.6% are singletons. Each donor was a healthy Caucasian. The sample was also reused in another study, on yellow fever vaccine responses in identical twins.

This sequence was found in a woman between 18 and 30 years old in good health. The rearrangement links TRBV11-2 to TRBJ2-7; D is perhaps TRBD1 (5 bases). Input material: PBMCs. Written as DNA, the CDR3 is TGTGCCAGCAGGACAGTATTCTACGAGCAGTACTTC. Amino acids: CASRTVFYEQYF.